The clone carrying this T cell receptor (beta chain) came up a few times. In the authors' methods: Samples ranged from about 23,224 to 690,600 TCRs, with a median of approximately 91,000. TCRdb itself ran the RACE reads through MiXCR, one entry per CDR3 protein. Here the V and J calls rest on TCRdb's processing, not on the authors' analysis. The data show 250,000 or so distinct CDR3 sequences, with approximately 8% seen just once and around 1.2% held by the top ten. CDR1 LNHNV and CDR2 YYDKDF come from the germline V gene (reference sequence). The length of the CDR3 is 17 residues. V was clipped by 3 bases and J by 6 bases, with 21 bases between them. The sample's time point: pre-sensitization, week 0. Noted treatment: therapeutic diphenylcyclopropenone sensitization with weekly scalp DPC. Unfractionated whole blood yielded total RNA. This sample stems from a study of human T cells and chemical hapten exposure. Study-wide context: The sensitizer, 2% DPC, was used on around 2 cm by around 2 cm of upper inner arm skin. Across its roughly 25 weeks, the study gave patients weekly diphenylcyclopropenone doses to the scalp.

This sequence was found in a man aged 18 to 29 with alopecia areata. Some clones in this sample may be carry-over from other donors' samples. The chain uses TRBV15 and TRBJ2-1; weak D call: TRBD2 (6 bases). Sequences were derived from whole blood, sampled in connection with sensitization to the hapten diphenylcyclopropenone (DPC). CDR3 bases: TGTGCCACCAGCAGGGGACTCCAAGCCGGCGGGTCCAATGAGCAGTTCTTC. Encoded protein: CATSRGLQAGGSNEQFF.